Presented here are 27 T cell receptor beta chains from one specimen sequenced in a study of monozygotic twins with inflammatory bowel disease. Following a re-call of the 5' RACE reads, TCRdb has one entry per CDR3 protein and lacks DNA. Its table records some 330,000 distinct CDR3 sequences. Sequencing input: blood. These receptors were obtained from a human donor with ulcerative colitis or Crohn's disease, or a healthy co-twin of an affected twin (not recorded which).

The chain is built from TRBV5-4 and TRBJ1-5; without DNA, the TCRdb call of TRBD1 cannot be checked. Germline V gives CDR1 SGHNT, CDR2 YYREEE (reference sequence). This CDR3 has 14 residues. Here the CDR3 reads CASSTGTSNQPQHF.

The J gene is TRBJ1-5, the V gene TRBV18; TCRdb's D call of TRBD1 is untestable without DNA. CDR3 size: 14 residues. CDR1 KGHSH and CDR2 LQKENI come from the germline V gene. The CDR3 sequence: CASSSTGRSQPQHF.

The rearrangement joins TRBV5-1 to TRBJ2-1; with no DNA, the TCRdb D assignment of TRBD1 cannot be verified. Germline V lookup: CDR1 SGHRS, CDR2 YFSETQ. CDR3 size: 16 residues. CDR3: CASIRQPRGINNEQFF. Together with reference TRBV5-1 and TRBJ2-1, the CDR3 gives the full variable domain: KAGVTQTPRYLIKTRGQQVTLSCSPISGHRSVSWYQQTPGQGLQFLFEYFSETQRNKGNFPGRFSGRQFSNSRSEMNVSTLELGDSALYLCASIRQPRGINNEQFFGPGTRLTVL.

The V gene is TRBV27, the J gene TRBJ2-4; lacking DNA, the TRBD1 call made by TCRdb goes unchecked. Germline loops: CDR1 MNHEY, CDR2 SMNVEV (reference sequence). The CDR3 covers 14 residues. This CDR3 reads CASSTRTGTNIQYF.

The chain employs TRBV5-1 and TRBJ2-1; TCRdb's D gene call, TRBD2, goes unchecked for lack of DNA. Germline V gene lookup returns CDR1 SGHRS and CDR2 YFSETQ. There are 17 residues in the CDR3. The CDR3 sequence is CASSREPLAGGRNEQFF.

This chain uses TRBV12-3 or TRBV12-4 with TRBJ1-3. The CDR3 spans 14 residues. CDR3 residues: CASSLGTPGNTIYF.

V is TRBV12-3 or TRBV12-4 and J is TRBJ2-4; TCRdb lists TRBD2, though no DNA is available to test this call. The CDR3 is made up of 16 amino acids. The chain's CDR3 is CASSTGTSGRGSIQYF.

The rearrangement links TRBV6-5 to TRBJ2-7; lacking DNA, the TRBD1 call made by TCRdb goes unchecked. Germline loops: CDR1 MNHEY, CDR2 SVGAGI. The CDR3 contains 15 residues. The CDR3 spells CASSYQGQGSGEQYF.

The chain combines TRBV5-1 with TRBJ2-1; TCRdb returns TRBD1, unconfirmable since there is no DNA. The length of the CDR3 is 15 residues. Germline V CDR1 and CDR2: SGHRS, YFSETQ. The CDR3 protein is CASGGGRSSYNEQFF.

V gene TRBV4-3 combines with J gene TRBJ2-7; the D gene TCRdb calls, TRBD1, cannot be checked with no DNA. This CDR3 contains 15 residues. Germline CDR1 reads LGHNA; CDR2 reads YSLEER. The CDR3 sequence is CASSQVLSGEYEQYF.

The chain joins TRBV19 to TRBJ2-5. CDR1 is LNHDA, CDR2 SQIVND, per germline (reference sequence). The CDR3 is made up of 14 amino acids. CDR3 residues: CASSIERKGETQYF.

The chain is built from TRBV7-2 and TRBJ2-1; the D call of TRBD1 rests on TCRdb alone, since no DNA is present to check it. This CDR3 is built from 15 residues. In germline, CDR1 is SGHTA, CDR2 FQGNSA. CDR3 residues: CASSPGGNSYNEQFF. Full variable domain (missing parts from reference TRBV7-2 and TRBJ2-1): GAGVSQSPSNKVTEKGKDVELRCDPISGHTALYWYRQSLGQGLEFLIYFQGNSAPDKSGLPSDRFSAERTGGSVSTLTIQRTQQEDSAVYLCASSPGGNSYNEQFFGPGTRLTVL.

V usage is TRBV28 and J usage is TRBJ2-5. Germline V gene sequence: CDR1 MDHEN, CDR2 SYDVKM. The CDR3 runs to 13 residues. The CDR3 region is CASSIMGEQTQYF.

The chain has TRBV29-1 and TRBJ2-2; the D call of TRBD1 rests on TCRdb alone, since no DNA is present to check it. From germline, CDR1 is SQVTM and CDR2 ANQGSEA. The CDR3 is made up of 19 amino acids. This CDR3 reads CSQTLRDIKTGGNTGELFF.

The rearrangement uses TRBV21-1 and TRBJ2-2; absent DNA, TCRdb's TRBD1 call cannot be checked. TRBV21-1 is noted as a pseudogene. This CDR3 region has 17 residues. The CDR3 loop is CASSVKKDRENTGELFF.

This chain uses TRBV5-5 with TRBJ2-1; TCRdb reports TRBD1, a call that lacks DNA to check it against. The germline CDR1 and CDR2 sequences are SGHKS and YYEKEE (reference sequence). This CDR3 is 12 amino acids long. CDR3 in amino acids: CASSQQQVPQFF.

The chain joins TRBV4-2 to TRBJ1-4; TCRdb's D call, TRBD1, is unchecked because there is no DNA. CDR3 length: 15 amino acids. Germline CDR1 reads LGHNA; CDR2 reads YNFKEQ. The CDR3 region is CASSPMTETVGKLFF.

The chain links TRBV5-5 to TRBJ2-3; with no DNA, the TCRdb D assignment of TRBD1 cannot be verified. CDR3 length: 14 residues. The germline CDR1 and CDR2 sequences are SGHKS and YYEKEE (reference sequence). The CDR3 reads CASSGVWGTDTQYF.

This chain links TRBV3-1 with TRBJ2-1; TCRdb lists TRBD1, though no DNA is available to test this call. This CDR3 comprises 14 residues. The germline CDR1 and CDR2 sequences are LGHDT and YNNKEL (reference sequence). The CDR3 loop is CASSVSIQGYEQFF.

The chain uses TRBV5-4 and TRBJ2-5; TCRdb names TRBD2, which stays unverified in the absence of DNA. The CDR3 loop spans 15 amino acids. CDR1 and CDR2 (germline): SGHNT, YYREEE (reference sequence). Here the CDR3 reads CASSLTSGGGETQYF.

The chain is built from TRBV7-6 and TRBJ2-7; TCRdb picks TRBD2, but there is no DNA to check that call. This CDR3 region has 15 residues. CDR1 SGHVS and CDR2 FNYEAQ come from the germline V gene. The chain's CDR3 is CASSSVRGLAGEQYF.

The chain links TRBV7-2 to TRBJ1-5. The CDR3 is 17 residues long. The germline V gene encodes CDR1 SGHTA and CDR2 FQGNSA. The CDR3 spells CASSPTRGGNSNQPQHF.

V gene TRBV12-3 or TRBV12-4 combines with J gene TRBJ1-1. This CDR3 region has 12 residues. The CDR3 protein is CASRMVPGPAFF.

The chain is built from TRBV5-1 and TRBJ2-7; TCRdb selects TRBD2, and the lack of DNA leaves this call unchecked. CDR1 SGHRS and CDR2 YFSETQ come from the germline V gene. CDR3 length: 15 residues. The chain's CDR3 is CASSFGTSIGNEQYF.

The rearrangement uses TRBV28 and TRBJ2-7. This CDR3 is 13 amino acids long. The germline V gene has CDR1 MDHEN and CDR2 SYDVKM. The CDR3 sequence: CASSLIEGNEQYF.

This chain links TRBV2 with TRBJ2-5. This CDR3 is 12 amino acids long. CDR1 is SNHLY, CDR2 FYNNEI, per germline. CDR3 sequence: CASLRGRETQYF.

The chain links TRBV12-3 or TRBV12-4 to TRBJ1-2; TCRdb's assignment of TRBD1 cannot be checked, as there is no DNA. This CDR3 comprises 15 residues. The CDR3 reads CASSPQTGGSYGYTF.